Given below is one T cell receptor beta chain in context. The antigen is undetermined. V was shortened by 6 bases and J by 4 bases, with 16 bases between the two germline ends. This CDR3 is 16 amino acids long. Germline values: CDR1 SNHLY, CDR2 FYNNEI. This specimen belongs to a study of graft-versus-host responses after intestinal transplantation. The protocol was immunoSEQ multiplex PCR, while the TCRdb copy is restricted to in-frame clones and leaves out a portion. Of over 90,000 clones in the sample, over 85% were seen once. V and J are TRBV2 and TRBJ2-6; D tentatively reads TRBD1 or TRBD2 (5 bases each). Sample: unstimulated CD8+ T cells sorted from spleen or lymph node cells, taken before intestinal transplant. The TCR sequence derives from a human donor who received an intestinal transplant. The CDR3 DNA is TGTGCCAGCAGCCGGGGCCCACCAAGAGGGGCCAACGTCCTGACTTTC. As protein: CASSRGPPRGANVLTF.